The present entry profiles one TCR beta chain with its context. This clone may be a read error of a much larger clone one base away. The source of the sample is a study of blood T cells in healthy people across ages. Germline loops: CDR1 MNHEY, CDR2 SVGAGI. The CDR3 spans 16 residues. The second PCR ran about 6 to 11 cycles with a sample-barcoded 5' primer and J-beta primers. TCRdb ran MiXCR on the 5' RACE reads and lists one entry per CDR3 protein. The sample has about 930,000 distinct CDR3 sequences, almost 30% seen once. This same sample was also part of a study on T cells of mothers and their children.

The sequenced sample consisted of blood. This TCR was recovered from a woman aged 35 to 49 in good health. V gene TRBV6-5 combines with J gene TRBJ2-1, with D unclear. With the DNA end fitting TRBJ2-7 better, the J assignment may be wrong. In DNA, the CDR3 is TGTGCCAGCAGTTACTCGAAACGTAACCGCTACAATGAGCAGTACTTC. Its translation is CASSYSKRNRYNEQYF.